These 14 T cell receptor beta chains share one sample of origin, sequenced in a study of cytomegalovirus exposure and HLA in healthy donors (dated by TCRdb to 2016 to 2017). Receptors were amplified or captured by the immunoSEQ multiplex PCR assay. A mixture of 60 forward primers for TCR Vbeta segments and 13 reverse primers for TCR Jbeta segments was used in the multiplex PCR. This is the immuneACCESS table as TCRdb keeps it, with only in-frame sequences that have V and J called. A part of the clones is gone; compared with another copy, unresolved V genes explain less than half, and the rest is unexplained. The sample table shows around 110,000 clones, and 73% are seen once. 7.8% of the sample is in the top ten clones. Specimen: PBMCs. These receptors all stem from a man aged 25 to 40 in good health and CMV-seronegative.

The rearrangement joins TRBV6-1 to TRBJ2-3; 9 bases map to TRBD2. The CDR3 consists of 14 residues. Germline V gene data show CDR1 as MNHNS and CDR2 as SASEGT. The V gene end was trimmed by 5 bases and the J gene end by 3 bases; junction bases not matched to a gene: 3. The CDR3, as DNA: TGTGCCAGCAGTATTAGCGGGGGTACAGATACGCAGTATTTT. Encoded protein: CASSISGGTDTQYF.

V usage is TRBV15 and J usage is TRBJ1-5; 10 nucleotides agree with TRBD1. This CDR3 region has 15 residues. With V trimmed by 3 bases and J by 4 bases, 3 bases remained unmatched. Germline V gene sequence: CDR1 LNHNV, CDR2 YYDKDF (reference sequence). The CDR3 sequence: CATSRGQGWNQPQHF. The CDR3 DNA reads TGTGCCACCAGCAGGGGACAGGGGTGGAATCAGCCCCAGCATTTT.

This clone was observed many times. The rearrangement joins TRBV6-6 to TRBJ1-1, with D perhaps TRBD1 (6 bases). This CDR3 has 16 amino acids. Germline CDR1 and CDR2: MNHNY and SVGAGI (reference sequence). V shed 4 bases and J shed 0 bases, with 15 bases lying between them. The DNA for the CDR3 is TGTGCCAGCAGTTCCCGCCAGGACAGATTGAACACTGAAGCTTTCTTT. The encoded protein is CASSSRQDRLNTEAFF.

The V and J genes are TRBV7-9 and TRBJ1-4, with D perhaps TRBD1 (6 bases). Trimming cost V 2 bases and J 8 bases, with 9 bases left between them. The CDR3 has 13 amino acids. Germline V gene lookup returns CDR1 SEHNR and CDR2 FQNEAQ (reference sequence). The CDR3 DNA follows: TGTGCCAGCAGCTTAATAGACAGGGAAAAACTGTTTTTT. It specifies CASSLIDREKLFF.

V and J are TRBV29-1 and TRBJ2-3; TRBD2 matches at 16 bases. The CDR3 totals 18 residues. After removal of 3 bases from V and 4 bases from J, the junction contained 10 bases not matched to a gene. Germline V gives CDR1 SQVTM, CDR2 ANQGSEA. The CDR3 region has the DNA TGCAGCGTTGAGAGGTCGGGACTAGCGGGGGGGCATCCAGATACGCAGTATTTT. Protein: CSVERSGLAGGHPDTQYF.

J is TRBJ1-1 and V is TRBV20-1; D unclear. The germline CDR1 and CDR2 sequences are DFQATT and SNEGSKA (reference sequence). Trimming took 3 bases from V and 5 from J, leaving 7 bases between them. The CDR3 loop spans 11 amino acids. CDR3 sequence reads: CSARVVTEAFF. CDR3 nucleotides: TGCAGTGCTAGGGTAGTGACTGAAGCTTTCTTT.

The chain uses TRBV7-9 and TRBJ2-2, with 7 bases aligning to TRBD2. The CDR3 sequence is 15 residues long. CDR1 and CDR2 (germline): SEHNR, FQNEAQ (reference sequence). V trimming: 1 base; J trimming: 6 bases; junction bases outside the gene matches: 5. CDR3 in amino acids: CASSLVSSGAGELFF. The CDR3 DNA reads TGTGCCAGCAGCTTAGTATCAAGCGGGGCCGGGGAGCTGTTTTTT.

This clone was seen once. The chain employs TRBV27 and TRBJ1-2, with D perhaps TRBD1 (5 bases). This CDR3 has 13 residues. V was cut by 5 bases and J by 8 bases, with 15 bases left in between. From germline, CDR1 is MNHEY and CDR2 SMNVEV (reference sequence). CDR3 sequence reads: CASSPREGLGYTF. The CDR3 coding sequence is TGTGCCAGCAGTCCCAGGGAGGGTCTGGGCTACACCTTC.

The chain links TRBV23-1 to TRBJ1-4; 9 nucleotides agree with TRBD1. TRBV23-1 is treated as an ORF (open reading frame) with a function not yet certain. V trimming: 5 bases; J trimming: 8 bases; junction bases outside the gene matches: 6. This CDR3 has 14 residues. DNA of the CDR3: TGCGCCAGCAGTTATGAGACAGGGGGGGAAAAACTGTTTTTT. Translation gives CASSYETGGEKLFF.

This chain uses TRBV5-4 with TRBJ2-5; 7 bases are shared with TRBD2. Trimming at V came to 4 bases and at J to 1 base, leaving 7 bases not matched to a gene. This CDR3 contains 15 residues. Germline assignment: CDR1 SGHNT and CDR2 YYREEE (reference sequence). The CDR3 region is CASSPGGPGQETQYF. The CDR3 nucleotides read TGTGCCAGCAGCCCGGGGGGACCTGGCCAAGAGACCCAGTACTTC.

This chain links TRBV7-6 with TRBJ1-3, with no clear D. This CDR3 contains 15 residues. Germline CDR1 reads SGHVS; CDR2 reads FNYEAQ. Trimming cost V 0 bases and J 0 bases, with 6 bases left between them. The CDR3 DNA is TGTGCCAGCAGCTTAGCGGGGAGCTCTGGAAACACCATATATTTT. Translated: CASSLAGSSGNTIYF.

This chain links TRBV5-5 with TRBJ2-1; 8 bases align to TRBD2. V dropped 0 bases and J dropped 2; count of bases not matched to a gene: 1. The CDR3 covers 15 residues. Germline CDR1 is SGHKS and CDR2 is YYEKEE (reference sequence). The CDR3 DNA sequence: TGTGCCAGCAGCTTGGGCGGGGGGACCTACAATGAGCAGTTCTTC. Its translation is CASSLGGGTYNEQFF.

V usage is TRBV5-6 and J usage is TRBJ2-3; D perhaps matches TRBD1 (6 bases). CDR3 length: 13 amino acids. Looked up from germline, CDR1 is SGHDT and CDR2 is YYEEEE. The germline V and J ends were trimmed by 0 bases and 6 bases, with 8 bases remaining between them. The CDR3 here is CASSLVGGDTQYF. CDR3 nucleotide sequence: TGTGCCAGCAGCTTGGTTGGGGGCGATACGCAGTATTTT. Full variable domain (outside the CDR3, taken from reference TRBV5-6 and TRBJ2-3): DAGVTQSPTHLIKTRGQQVTLRCSPKSGHDTVSWYQQALGQGPQFIFQYYEEEERQRGNFPDRFSGHQFPNYSSELNVNALLLGDSALYLCASSLVGGDTQYFGPGTRLTVL.

This chain connects TRBV4-1 to TRBJ1-1, with 9 positions matching TRBD1. The V segment lost 2 bases and the J segment 3 bases; nucleotides outside the gene matches: 10. The CDR3 is 17 amino acids. Germline V CDR1 and CDR2: MGHRA, YSYEKL. In DNA form, the CDR3 reads TGCGCCAGCAGCCAACCGCCGGGACAGGGAAGGGACACTGAAGCTTTCTTT. Its translation: CASSQPPGQGRDTEAFF.